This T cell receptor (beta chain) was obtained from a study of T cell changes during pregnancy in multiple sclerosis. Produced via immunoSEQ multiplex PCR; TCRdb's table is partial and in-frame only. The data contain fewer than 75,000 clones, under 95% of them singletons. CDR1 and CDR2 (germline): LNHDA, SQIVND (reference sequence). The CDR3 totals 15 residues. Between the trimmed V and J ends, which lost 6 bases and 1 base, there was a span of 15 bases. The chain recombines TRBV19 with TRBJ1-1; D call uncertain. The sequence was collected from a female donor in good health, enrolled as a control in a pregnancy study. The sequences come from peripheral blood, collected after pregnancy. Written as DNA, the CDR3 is TGTGCCAGTAGACTTTACTTAACAGCGAACACTGAAGCTTTCTTT. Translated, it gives CASRLYLTANTEAFF.